Presented here are 17 T cell receptor beta chains from one specimen sequenced in a study of T cell responses to AZD1222 COVID-19 vaccine. Profiled with immunoSEQ multiplex PCR; TCRdb holds only in-frame clones, not every one. The sample has about 140,000 clones, more than 85% seen once. The sample in question was peripheral blood, obtained on day 0 of AZD1222 vaccination. The origin of the receptors is an adult in good health.

The DNA of the CDR3 is TGTGCCAGCAGTGAAGGGGTAGCGGGAGTACTCTCGCAGTACTTC. Translating gives CASSEGVAGVLSQYF. This chain uses TRBV6-1 with TRBJ2-7; the match to TRBD2 covers 9 bases. Per germline, CDR1 MNHNS and CDR2 SASEGT. The trim removed 1 base at V and 9 bases at J, leaving 10 bases unmatched. The CDR3 has 15 amino acids.

CDR3 coding DNA: TGTGCCAGTAGTACACGGTCGGAGCCCTTGAACACTGAAGCTTTCTTT. This gives the protein CASSTRSEPLNTEAFF. The chain has TRBV19 and TRBJ1-1; D not resolved. CDR3 length equals 16 residues. Germline lookup yields CDR1 LNHDA and CDR2 SQIVND (reference sequence). With 4 bases removed from V and 0 bases from J, the gap between germline ends came to 15 bases.

V gene TRBV30 combines with J gene TRBJ1-1; TRBD1 aligns across 12 bases. In germline, CDR1 is GTSNPN, CDR2 SVGIG (reference sequence). The CDR3 totals 17 residues. V lost 3 bases, J lost 3 bases, and 11 bases stayed unmatched. The CDR3 nucleotides read TGTGCCTGGAGGCCTGGGACAGGGGGCGTTGTGGACACTGAAGCTTTCTTT. This encodes CAWRPGTGGVVDTEAFF. The whole variable domain, remainder taken from reference TRBV30 and TRBJ1-1, is SQTIHQWPATLVQPVGSPLSLECTVEGTSNPNLYWYRQAAGRGLQLLFYSVGIGQISSEVPQNLSASRPQDRQFILSSKKLLLSDSGFYLCAWRPGTGGVVDTEAFFGQGTRLTVV.

This chain joins TRBV30 and TRBJ2-3, with 13 bases matching TRBD2. The CDR3 runs 14 residues. Germline CDR1 reads GTSNPN; CDR2 reads SVGIG (reference sequence). Trimming cost V 8 bases and J 3 bases; bases outside gene matches: 5. CDR3 in DNA: TGTGCCCGAGGGACTAGCGGGGTTACAGATACGCAGTATTTT. Protein product: CARGTSGVTDTQYF.

CDR3 region: CASSQQKGLAGGPTDTQYF. The CDR3 DNA reads TGTGCCAGCAGCCAGCAAAAGGGACTAGCGGGAGGGCCAACAGATACGCAGTATTTT. The chain joins TRBV3-1 (or the pseudogene TRBV3-2) to TRBJ2-3, with 16 nucleotides matching TRBD2. The CDR3 totals 19 residues. V was clipped by 3 bases and J by 3 bases; unmatched bases: 9. The germline CDR1 and CDR2 sequences are LGHDT and YNNKEL (reference sequence).

The chain links TRBV2 to TRBJ2-1; D not resolved. CDR1 and CDR2 (germline): SNHLY, FYNNEI. Trimming removed 5 bases from V and 0 bases from J, with 8 bases in between. This CDR3 region has 14 residues. As DNA, the CDR3 is TGTGCCAGCAGTCGTTGGGACTCCTACAATGAGCAGTTCTTC. Amino acids: CASSRWDSYNEQFF. Variable domain in full (rest from reference TRBV2 and TRBJ2-1): EPEVTQTPSHQVTQMGQEVILRCVPISNHLYFYWYRQILGQKVEFLVSFYNNEISEKSEIFDDQFSVERPDGSNFTLKIRSTKLEDSAMYFCASSRWDSYNEQFFGPGTRLTVL.

The CDR3 is CASSTLAGDTGELFF. As DNA, the CDR3 is TGTGCCAGCAGTACGCTAGCGGGGGACACCGGGGAGCTGTTTTTT. This chain connects TRBV28 to TRBJ2-2; 10 bases line up with TRBD2. The germline gives CDR1 MDHEN, CDR2 SYDVKM. V lost 5 bases and J lost 3; bases outside the gene matches: 3. CDR3 length: 15 amino acids.

V usage is TRBV6-5 and J usage is TRBJ2-1, with D perhaps assigned TRBD1 or TRBD2 (6 bases each). V was cut by 0 bases and J by 7 bases, with 16 bases left in between. The CDR3 consists of 16 residues. From germline, CDR1 is MNHEY and CDR2 SVGAGI. The DNA for the CDR3 is TGTGCCAGCAGTTACTCGGGGGGCCTAGCGAAGAATGAGCAGTTCTTC. Encoded protein: CASSYSGGLAKNEQFF.

This rearrangement joins TRBV9 to TRBJ1-6, with a possible D match to TRBD1 (5 bases). CDR3 size: 14 residues. The V gene's germline CDR1 is SGDLS and CDR2 YYNGEE. Trimming cost V 4 bases and J 6 bases, with 11 bases left between them. CDR3 residues: CASSPGQFNSPLHF. The CDR3 DNA sequence: TGTGCCAGCAGCCCAGGACAATTTAATTCACCCCTCCACTTT. The entire variable domain, with the rest obtained from reference TRBV9 and TRBJ1-6, is as follows: DSGVTQTPKHLITATGQRVTLRCSPRSGDLSVYWYQQSLDQGLQFLIQYYNGEERAKGNILERFSAQQFPDLHSELNLSSLELGDSALYFCASSPGQFNSPLHFGNGTRLTVT.

This chain uses TRBV4-1 with TRBJ2-2; no definite D call. V dropped 0 bases and J dropped 8 bases, with 13 bases sitting between them. The CDR3 is 15 residues long. The germline gives CDR1 MGHRA, CDR2 YSYEKL. The DNA for the CDR3 is TGCGCCAGCAGCCAAGAGGATGCGGTCGTGGGGGAGCTGTTTTTT. This translates into CASSQEDAVVGELFF.

The chain is built from TRBV5-1 and TRBJ2-5; no firm D call. Trimming removed 0 bases at V and 1 base at J, with 7 bases between. The CDR3 covers 14 residues. Germline CDR1 is SGHRS and CDR2 is YFSETQ. CDR3 sequence (DNA): TGCGCCAGCAGCTTGGGTGGCGGCCAAGAGACCCAGTACTTC. Translating it yields CASSLGGGQETQYF.

This rearrangement joins TRBV2 to TRBJ2-1; 7 nucleotides agree with TRBD1. The CDR3 runs 15 residues. V lost 7 bases, J lost 4 bases, and 10 bases stayed unmatched. CDR1 and CDR2 (germline): SNHLY, FYNNEI. CDR3 sequence (DNA): TGTGCCAGCACCGACTGGGACAGTGATTACAATGAGCAGTTCTTC. Translated, it gives CASTDWDSDYNEQFF.

This clone was detected once. The CDR3 bases are TGTGCCAGCTCACCCACGGGACAAGCCTACGAGCAGTACTTC. This translates into CASSPTGQAYEQYF. J is TRBJ2-7 and V is TRBV18, with D perhaps TRBD1 (6 bases). Germline V gene sequence: CDR1 KGHSH, CDR2 LQKENI. V lost 3 bases and J 2 bases, leaving 11 bases between the germline ends. This CDR3 spans 14 amino acids.

The V call is TRBV20-1, the J call TRBJ1-1, with 8 bases matching TRBD1. The J segment lost 2 bases and the V segment lost 3 bases, leaving 8 bases of the junction unmatched. Germline V gives CDR1 DFQATT, CDR2 SNEGSKA (reference sequence). The CDR3 covers 15 residues. The CDR3 loop reads CSASPGTGLNTEAFF. The DNA for the CDR3 is TGCAGTGCTAGTCCCGGGACAGGACTCAACACTGAAGCTTTCTTT.

The chain has TRBV11-2 and TRBJ2-3; 7 nucleotides agree with TRBD2. The CDR3 is made up of 14 amino acids. The junction had 6 bases not matched to a gene; V was cut back by 3 bases and J by 6 bases. Per germline, CDR1 SGHAT and CDR2 FQNNGV. CDR3: CASSFAGAGDTQYF. The CDR3 coding sequence is TGTGCCAGCAGCTTTGCGGGAGCAGGGGATACGCAGTATTTT.

In its sample, this clone was seen once. J is TRBJ2-1 and V is TRBV27; 12 nucleotides align to TRBD2. This CDR3 is built from 16 residues. The junction had 10 bases not matched to a gene; V was cut back by 5 bases and J by 8 bases. Germline values: CDR1 MNHEY, CDR2 SMNVEV (reference sequence). The CDR3 here is CASSPRLAGAFDEQFF. The CDR3 DNA sequence: TGTGCCAGCAGTCCCCGACTAGCGGGAGCTTTCGATGAGCAGTTCTTC.

This chain links TRBV10-3 with TRBJ1-2; TRBD1 matches 8 bases. The germline V gene encodes CDR1 ENHRY and CDR2 SYGVKD. V was clipped by 6 bases and J by 3 bases; unmatched bases: 9. This CDR3 comprises 15 residues. CDR3: CAIRTSDRADYGYTF. Here the CDR3 DNA reads TGTGCCATCAGAACGTCGGACAGGGCAGACTATGGCTACACCTTC.